The entry below gives a single T cell receptor beta chain sequence along with its context. Authors' data handling: Amplification with reference gene primers provided the estimates of nucleated cell counts. Data came from immunoSEQ multiplex PCR; TCRdb stores just in-frame clones and leaves some out. D and trimming were read from the DNA, whereas the V and J calls and clone size are those reported in that table. The top ten clones hold roughly 30% of a sample with about 130,000 clones, 65% to 90% of them seen once. These data come from a study of blood T cell repertoires in COVID-19. The CDR3 sequence is 17 residues long. Trimming shortened V by 3 bases and J by 1 base, and 18 bases separated the two germline ends. Germline assignment: CDR1 KGHSH and CDR2 LQKENI.

The chain is built from TRBV18 and TRBJ1-1; possible D gene TRBD1, 6 bases. The clonotype was recovered from a woman of 80 years or more with acute or convalescent COVID-19. The sample taken for sequencing was peripheral blood. CDR3 region: CASSPYSQTGSNTEAFF. CDR3 DNA sequence: TGTGCCAGCTCACCCTACTCGCAGACAGGTTCGAACACTGAAGCTTTCTTT.